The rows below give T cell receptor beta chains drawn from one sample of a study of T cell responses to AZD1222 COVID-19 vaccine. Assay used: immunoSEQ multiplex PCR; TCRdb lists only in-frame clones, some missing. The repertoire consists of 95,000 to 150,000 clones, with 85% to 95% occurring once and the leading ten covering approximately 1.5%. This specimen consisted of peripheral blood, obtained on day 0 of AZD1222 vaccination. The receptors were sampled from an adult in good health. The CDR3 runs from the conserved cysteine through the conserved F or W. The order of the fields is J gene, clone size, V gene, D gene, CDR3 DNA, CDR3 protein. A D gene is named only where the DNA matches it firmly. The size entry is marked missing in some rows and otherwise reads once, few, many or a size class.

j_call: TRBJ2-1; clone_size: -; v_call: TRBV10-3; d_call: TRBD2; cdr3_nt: TGTGCCATCATCCCCTTAGCGGGAGGTAGGTCCTACAATGAGCAGTTCTTC; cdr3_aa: CAIIPLAGGRSYNEQFF
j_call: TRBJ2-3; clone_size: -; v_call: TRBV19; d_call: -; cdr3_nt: TGTGCCAGTACCCCCCGGACAGCAGTGCCTAGCACAGATACGCAGTATTTT; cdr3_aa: CASTPRTAVPSTDTQYF
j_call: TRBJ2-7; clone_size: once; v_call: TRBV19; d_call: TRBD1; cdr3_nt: TGTGCCAGTAGGGGACAGGTTGGTGCCTACGAGCAGTACTTC; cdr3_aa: CASRGQVGAYEQYF
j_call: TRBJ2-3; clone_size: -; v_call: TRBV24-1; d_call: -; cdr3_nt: TGTGCCACCAGTGACCGTGGGGATGGCACAGATACGCAGTATTTT; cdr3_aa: CATSDRGDGTDTQYF
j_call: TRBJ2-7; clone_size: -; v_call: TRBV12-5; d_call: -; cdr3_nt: TGTGCTAGTGGTTTGGTACCGGAAGGGAGCGAGCAGTACTTC; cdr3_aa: CASGLVPEGSEQYF
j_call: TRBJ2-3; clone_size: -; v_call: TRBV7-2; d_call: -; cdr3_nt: TGTGCCAGCAGCTTGAGCCCGGATACGCAGTATTTT; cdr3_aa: CASSLSPDTQYF
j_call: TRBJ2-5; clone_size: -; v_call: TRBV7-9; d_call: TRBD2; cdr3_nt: TGTGCCAGCAGCTTAGCTAGCGGGCAAGAGACCCAGTACTTC; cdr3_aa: CASSLASGQETQYF
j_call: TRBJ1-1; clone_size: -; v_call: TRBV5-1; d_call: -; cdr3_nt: TGCGCCAGCAGCATACAGGACATGAACACTGAAGCTTTCTTT; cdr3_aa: CASSIQDMNTEAFF
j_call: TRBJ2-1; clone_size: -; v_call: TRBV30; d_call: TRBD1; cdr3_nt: TGTGCCTGGAGTGGGCAGGGGGCGGCTACTGGCTCCTACAATGAGCAGTTCTTC; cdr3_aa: CAWSGQGAATGSYNEQFF
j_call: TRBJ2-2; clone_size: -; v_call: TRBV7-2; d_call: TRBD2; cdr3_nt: TGTGCCAGCAGCTTAGGCGTAGCGGGAGCAGGGGAGCTGTTTTTT; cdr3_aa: CASSLGVAGAGELFF
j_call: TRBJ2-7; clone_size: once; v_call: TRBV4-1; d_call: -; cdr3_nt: TGCGCCAGCAGCCCCGTCGGGGGAAGCTCCTACGAGCAGTACTTC; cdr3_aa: CASSPVGGSSYEQYF
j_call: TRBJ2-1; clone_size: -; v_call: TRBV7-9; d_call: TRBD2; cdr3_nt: TGTGCCAGCAGCCTGACTAGCGGGGGACCCTACAATGAGCAGTTCTTC; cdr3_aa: CASSLTSGGPYNEQFF
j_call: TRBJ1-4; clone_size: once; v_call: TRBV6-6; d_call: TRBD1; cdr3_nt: TGTGCCAGCAGTCACGGGACAGGGAAGAGTAGTGAAAAACTGTTTTTT; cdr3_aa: CASSHGTGKSSEKLFF
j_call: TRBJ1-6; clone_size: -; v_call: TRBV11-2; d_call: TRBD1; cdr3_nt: TGTGCCAGCAGCTTGGGACAGGGAGGTTCCTATAATTCACCCCTCCACTTT; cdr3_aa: CASSLGQGGSYNSPLHF
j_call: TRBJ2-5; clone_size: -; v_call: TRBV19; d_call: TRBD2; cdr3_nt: TGTGCCAGTAGTATAAGGGCGGGAGGGCAAGAGACCCAGTACTTC; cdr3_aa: CASSIRAGGQETQYF
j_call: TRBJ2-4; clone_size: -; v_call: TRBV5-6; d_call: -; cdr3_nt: TGTGCCAGCAGCCTTCTGGGGGCCCAAAACATTCAGTACTTC; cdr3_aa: CASSLLGAQNIQYF
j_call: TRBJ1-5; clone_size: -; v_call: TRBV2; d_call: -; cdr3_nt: TGTGCCAGCAGTTTACGCGGCAATCAGCCCCAGCATTTT; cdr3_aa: CASSLRGNQPQHF
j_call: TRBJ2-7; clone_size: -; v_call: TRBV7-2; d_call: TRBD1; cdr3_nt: TGTGCCAGCAGCTTAGTACCAGGGGGCTCCTACGAGCAGTACTTC; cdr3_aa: CASSLVPGGSYEQYF
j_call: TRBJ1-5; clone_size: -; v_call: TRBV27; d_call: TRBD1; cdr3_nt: TGTGCCAGCAGTCGGGACAGGGGGCCTGGGAGCAATCAGCCCCAGCATTTT; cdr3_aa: CASSRDRGPGSNQPQHF
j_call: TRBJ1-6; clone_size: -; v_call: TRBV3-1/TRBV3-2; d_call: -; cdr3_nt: TGTGCCAGCAGCCAGGGGCGTTCACCCCTCCACTTT; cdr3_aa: CASSQGRSPLHF
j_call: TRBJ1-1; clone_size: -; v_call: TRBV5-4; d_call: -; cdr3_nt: TGTGCCAGCAGCTTTCAGGGAGGGAACACTGAAGCTTTCTTT; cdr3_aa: CASSFQGGNTEAFF
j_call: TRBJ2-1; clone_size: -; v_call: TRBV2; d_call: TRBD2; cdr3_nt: TGTGCCAGCGGGGGGGGTTACTACAATGAGCAGTTCTTC; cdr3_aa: CASGGGYYNEQFF
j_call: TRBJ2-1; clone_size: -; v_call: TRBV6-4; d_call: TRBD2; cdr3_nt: TGTGCCAGCAGTGACGGACTAGCGGGGGGTGAGCAGTTCTTC; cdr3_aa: CASSDGLAGGEQFF
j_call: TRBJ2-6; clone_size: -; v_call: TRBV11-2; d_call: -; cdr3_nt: TGTGCCAGCAGCTTACGATCTATCTCTGGGGCCAACGTCCTGACTTTC; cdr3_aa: CASSLRSISGANVLTF
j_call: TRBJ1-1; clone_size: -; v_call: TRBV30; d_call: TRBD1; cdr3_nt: TGTGCCTGGAGTCAGGGGGCGCGAACTGAAGCTTTCTTT; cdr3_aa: CAWSQGARTEAFF
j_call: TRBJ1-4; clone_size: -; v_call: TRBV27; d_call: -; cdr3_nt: TGTGCCAGCAGGGCTCTAGTGGGGTCTGGTGAAAAACTGTTTTTT; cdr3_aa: CASRALVGSGEKLFF
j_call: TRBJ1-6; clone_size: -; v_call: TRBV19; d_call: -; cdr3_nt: TGTGCCAGTAGTATGCAGGGATTTGGCTCCTATAATTCACCCCTCCACTTT; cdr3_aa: CASSMQGFGSYNSPLHF
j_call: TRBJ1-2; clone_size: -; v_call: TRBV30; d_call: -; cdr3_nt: TGTGCCGGCCTCATCCGAGAGGACCGACGACAATCCTTTTTATGGGTTGAAGGCTACACCTTC; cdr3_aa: CAGLIREDRRQSFLWVEGYTF
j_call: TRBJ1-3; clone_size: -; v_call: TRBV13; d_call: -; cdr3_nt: TGTGCCAGCAGCTCCCGGGACACCATCTCTGGAAACACCATATATTTT; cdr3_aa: CASSSRDTISGNTIYF
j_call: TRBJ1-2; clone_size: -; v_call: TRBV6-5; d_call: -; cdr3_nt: TGTGCCAGCAGTTACCGAAGGACAGACTATGGCTACACCTTC; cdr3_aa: CASSYRRTDYGYTF
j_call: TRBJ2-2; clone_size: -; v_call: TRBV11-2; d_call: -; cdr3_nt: TGTGCCAGCAGCTTAGGGAGGGAGACCGGGGAGCTGTTTTTT; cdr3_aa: CASSLGRETGELFF
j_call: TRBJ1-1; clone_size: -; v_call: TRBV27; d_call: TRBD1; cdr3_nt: TGTGCCAGCAGTTTATCGGAGGACAGGGAAGCTTTCTTT; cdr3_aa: CASSLSEDREAFF
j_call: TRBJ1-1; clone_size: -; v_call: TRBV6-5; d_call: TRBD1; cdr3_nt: TGTGCCAGCAGTTGGGGACAGGGAGACACTGAAGCTTTCTTT; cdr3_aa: CASSWGQGDTEAFF
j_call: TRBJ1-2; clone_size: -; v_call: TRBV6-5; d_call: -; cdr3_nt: TGTGCCAGCAACCTCAACGGGGCTAACTATGGCTACACCTTC; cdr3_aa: CASNLNGANYGYTF
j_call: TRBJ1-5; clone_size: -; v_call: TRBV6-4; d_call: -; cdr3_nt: TGTGCCAGCATGATCATGCCCCAGCATTTT; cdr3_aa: CASMIMPQHF
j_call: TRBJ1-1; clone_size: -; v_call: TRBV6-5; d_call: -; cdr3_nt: TGTGCCGCCGGGGACATTCTCACTGAAGCTTTCTTT; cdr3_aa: CAAGDILTEAFF
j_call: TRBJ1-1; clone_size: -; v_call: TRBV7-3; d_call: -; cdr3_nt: TGTGCCACCAAGACAGACATGAACACTGAAGCTTTCTTT; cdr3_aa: CATKTDMNTEAFF